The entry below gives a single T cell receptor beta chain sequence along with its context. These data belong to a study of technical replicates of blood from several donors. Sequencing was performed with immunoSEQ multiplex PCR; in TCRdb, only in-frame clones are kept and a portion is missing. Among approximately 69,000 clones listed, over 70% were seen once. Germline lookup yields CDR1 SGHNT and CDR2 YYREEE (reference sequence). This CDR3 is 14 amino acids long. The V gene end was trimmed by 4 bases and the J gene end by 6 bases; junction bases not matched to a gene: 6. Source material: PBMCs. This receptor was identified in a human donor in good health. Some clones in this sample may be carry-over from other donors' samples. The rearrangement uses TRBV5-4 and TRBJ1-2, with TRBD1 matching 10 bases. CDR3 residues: CASSPLDRGHGYTF. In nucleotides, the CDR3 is TGTGCCAGCAGCCCACTCGACAGGGGGCATGGCTACACCTTC.